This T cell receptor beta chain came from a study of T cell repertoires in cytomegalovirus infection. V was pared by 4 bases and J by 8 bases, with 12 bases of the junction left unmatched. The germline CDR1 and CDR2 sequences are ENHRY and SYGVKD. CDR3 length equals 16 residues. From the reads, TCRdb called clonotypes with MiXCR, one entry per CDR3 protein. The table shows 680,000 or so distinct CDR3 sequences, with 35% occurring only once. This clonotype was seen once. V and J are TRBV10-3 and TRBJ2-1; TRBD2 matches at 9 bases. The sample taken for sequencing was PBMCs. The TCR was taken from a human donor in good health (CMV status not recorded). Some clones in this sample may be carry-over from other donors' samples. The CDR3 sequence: CAISVGEGGRAHEQFF. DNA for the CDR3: TGTGCCATCAGTGTTGGGGAGGGCGGGAGGGCCCATGAGCAGTTCTTC.